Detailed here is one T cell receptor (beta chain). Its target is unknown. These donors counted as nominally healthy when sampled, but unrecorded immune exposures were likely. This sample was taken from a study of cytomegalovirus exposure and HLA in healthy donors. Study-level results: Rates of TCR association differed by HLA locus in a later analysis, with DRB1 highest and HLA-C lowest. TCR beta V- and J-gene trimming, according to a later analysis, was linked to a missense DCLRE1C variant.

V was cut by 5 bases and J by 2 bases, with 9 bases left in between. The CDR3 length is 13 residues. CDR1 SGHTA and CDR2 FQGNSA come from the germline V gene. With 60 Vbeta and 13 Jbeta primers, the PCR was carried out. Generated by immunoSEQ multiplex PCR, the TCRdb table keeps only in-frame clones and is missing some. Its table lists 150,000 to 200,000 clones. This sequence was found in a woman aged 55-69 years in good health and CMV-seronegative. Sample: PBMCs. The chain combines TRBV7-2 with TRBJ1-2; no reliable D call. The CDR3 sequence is CASSPAGNYGYTF. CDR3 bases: TGTGCCAGCAGCCCAGCGGGGAACTATGGCTACACCTTC.